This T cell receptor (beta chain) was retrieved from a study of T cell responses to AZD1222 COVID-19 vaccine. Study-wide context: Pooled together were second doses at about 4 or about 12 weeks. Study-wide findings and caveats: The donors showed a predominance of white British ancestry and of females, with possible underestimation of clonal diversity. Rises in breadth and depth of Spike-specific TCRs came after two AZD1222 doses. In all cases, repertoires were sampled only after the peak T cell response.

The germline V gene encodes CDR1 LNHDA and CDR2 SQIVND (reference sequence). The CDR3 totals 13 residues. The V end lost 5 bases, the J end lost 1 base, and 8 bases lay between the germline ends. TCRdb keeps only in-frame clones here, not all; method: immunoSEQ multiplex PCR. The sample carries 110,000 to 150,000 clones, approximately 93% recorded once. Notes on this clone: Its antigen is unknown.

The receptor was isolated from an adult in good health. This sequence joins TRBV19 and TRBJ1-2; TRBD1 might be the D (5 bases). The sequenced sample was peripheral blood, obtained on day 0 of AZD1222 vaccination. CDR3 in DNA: TGTGCCAGTAGTTCTCAGGGTAACTATGGCTACACCTTC. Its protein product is CASSSQGNYGYTF. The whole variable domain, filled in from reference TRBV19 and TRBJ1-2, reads DGGITQSPKYLFRKEGQNVTLSCEQNLNHDAMYWYRQDPGQGLRLIYYSQIVNDFQKGDIAEGYSVSREKKESFPLTVTSAQKNPTAFYLCASSSQGNYGYTFGSGTRLTVV.